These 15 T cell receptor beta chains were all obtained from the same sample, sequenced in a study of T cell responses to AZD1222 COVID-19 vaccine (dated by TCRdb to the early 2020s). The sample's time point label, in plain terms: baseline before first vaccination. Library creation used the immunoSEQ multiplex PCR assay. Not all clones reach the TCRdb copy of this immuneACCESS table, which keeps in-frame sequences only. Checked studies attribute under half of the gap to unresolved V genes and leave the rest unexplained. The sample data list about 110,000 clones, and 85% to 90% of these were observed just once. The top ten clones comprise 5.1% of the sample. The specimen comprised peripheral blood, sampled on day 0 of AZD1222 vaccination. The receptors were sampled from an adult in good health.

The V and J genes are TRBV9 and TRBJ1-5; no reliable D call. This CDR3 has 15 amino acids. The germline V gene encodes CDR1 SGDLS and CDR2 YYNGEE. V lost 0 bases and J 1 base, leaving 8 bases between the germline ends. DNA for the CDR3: TGTGCCAGCAGCGTAGAGGGAGGAAGCAATCAGCCCCAGCATTTT. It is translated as CASSVEGGSNQPQHF.

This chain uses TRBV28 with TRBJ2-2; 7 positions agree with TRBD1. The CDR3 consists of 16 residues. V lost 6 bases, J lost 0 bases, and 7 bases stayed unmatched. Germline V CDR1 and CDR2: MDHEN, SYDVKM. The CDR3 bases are TGTGCCAGCAGACCTAGGGGACAGTCGAACACCGGGGAGCTGTTTTTT. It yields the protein CASRPRGQSNTGELFF.

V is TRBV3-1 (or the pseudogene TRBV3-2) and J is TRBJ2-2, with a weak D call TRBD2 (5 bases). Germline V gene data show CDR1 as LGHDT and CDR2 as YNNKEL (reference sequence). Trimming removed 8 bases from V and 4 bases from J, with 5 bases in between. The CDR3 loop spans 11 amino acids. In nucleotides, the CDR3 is TGTGCCAGCGGAGGCACCGGGGAGCTGTTTTTT. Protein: CASGGTGELFF.

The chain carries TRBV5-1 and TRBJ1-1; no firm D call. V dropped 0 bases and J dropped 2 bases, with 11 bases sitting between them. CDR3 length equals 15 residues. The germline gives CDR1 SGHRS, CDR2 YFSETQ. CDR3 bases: TGCGCCAGCAGCTTGGACGGAAACTTCAACACTGAAGCTTTCTTT. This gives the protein CASSLDGNFNTEAFF.

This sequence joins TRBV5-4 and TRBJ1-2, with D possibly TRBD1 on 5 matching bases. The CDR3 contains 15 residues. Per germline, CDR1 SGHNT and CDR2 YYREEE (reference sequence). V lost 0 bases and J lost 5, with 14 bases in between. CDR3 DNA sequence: TGTGCCAGCAGCTTGGATGGGACGGGACCTTATGGCTACACCTTC. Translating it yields CASSLDGTGPYGYTF.

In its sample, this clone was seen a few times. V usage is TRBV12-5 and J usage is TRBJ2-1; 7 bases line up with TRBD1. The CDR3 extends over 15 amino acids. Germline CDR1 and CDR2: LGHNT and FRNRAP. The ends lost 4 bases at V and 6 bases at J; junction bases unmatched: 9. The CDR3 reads CASGYQTGFLNEQFF. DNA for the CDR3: TGTGCTAGTGGTTATCAGACAGGGTTTCTCAATGAGCAGTTCTTC.

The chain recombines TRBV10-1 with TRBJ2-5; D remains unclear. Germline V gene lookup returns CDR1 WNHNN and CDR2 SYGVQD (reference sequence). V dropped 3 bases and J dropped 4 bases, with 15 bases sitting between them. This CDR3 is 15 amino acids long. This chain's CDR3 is CASSDRAGWPETQYF. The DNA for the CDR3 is TGCGCCAGCAGTGATCGGGCAGGCTGGCCAGAGACCCAGTACTTC.

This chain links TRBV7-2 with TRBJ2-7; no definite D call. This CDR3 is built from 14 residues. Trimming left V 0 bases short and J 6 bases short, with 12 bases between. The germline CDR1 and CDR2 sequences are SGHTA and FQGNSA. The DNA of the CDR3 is TGTGCCAGCAGCTTAGCACACCGCTCAGGCGAGCAGTACTTC. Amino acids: CASSLAHRSGEQYF.

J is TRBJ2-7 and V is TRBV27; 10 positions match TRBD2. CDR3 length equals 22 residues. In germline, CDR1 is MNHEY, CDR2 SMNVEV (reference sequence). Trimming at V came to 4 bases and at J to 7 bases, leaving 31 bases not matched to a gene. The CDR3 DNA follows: TGTGCCAGCAGTTCCCTCTTACCCGGGTTGCTAGCGGGAGTTCCCTCATTCTGGGAGCAGTACTTC. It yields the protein CASSSLLPGLLAGVPSFWEQYF.

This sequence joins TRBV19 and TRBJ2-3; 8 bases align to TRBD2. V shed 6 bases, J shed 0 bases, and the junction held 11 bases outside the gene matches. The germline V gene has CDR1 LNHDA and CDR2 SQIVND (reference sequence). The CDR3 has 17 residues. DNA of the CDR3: TGTGCCAGTAGCCCCAGGAGAGTAGCGGGAAGCACAGATACGCAGTATTTT. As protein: CASSPRRVAGSTDTQYF. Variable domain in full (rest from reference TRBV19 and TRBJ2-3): DGGITQSPKYLFRKEGQNVTLSCEQNLNHDAMYWYRQDPGQGLRLIYYSQIVNDFQKGDIAEGYSVSREKKESFPLTVTSAQKNPTAFYLCASSPRRVAGSTDTQYFGPGTRLTVL.

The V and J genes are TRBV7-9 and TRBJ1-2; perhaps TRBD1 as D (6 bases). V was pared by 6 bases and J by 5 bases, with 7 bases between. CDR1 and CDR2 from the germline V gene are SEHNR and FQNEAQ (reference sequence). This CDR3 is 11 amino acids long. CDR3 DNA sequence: TGTGCCAGCAGGAGGGGGTATGGCTACACCTTC. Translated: CASRRGYGYTF. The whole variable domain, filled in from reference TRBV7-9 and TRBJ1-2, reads DTGVSQNPRHKITKRGQNVTFRCDPISEHNRLYWYRQTLGQGPEFLTYFQNEAQLEKSRLLSDRFSAERPKGSFSTLEIQRTEQGDSAMYLCASRRGYGYTFGSGTRLTVV.

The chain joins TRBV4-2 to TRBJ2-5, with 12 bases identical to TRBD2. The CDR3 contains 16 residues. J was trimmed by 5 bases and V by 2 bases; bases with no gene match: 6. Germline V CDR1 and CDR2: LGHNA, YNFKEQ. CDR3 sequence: CASSQLMTSGSETQYF. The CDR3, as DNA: TGTGCCAGCAGCCAACTCATGACTAGCGGGAGTGAGACCCAGTACTTC.

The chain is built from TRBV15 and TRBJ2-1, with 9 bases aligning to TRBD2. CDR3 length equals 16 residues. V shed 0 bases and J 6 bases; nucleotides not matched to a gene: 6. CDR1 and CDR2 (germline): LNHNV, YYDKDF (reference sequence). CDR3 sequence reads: CATSRDVGGRANEQFF. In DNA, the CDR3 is TGTGCCACCAGCAGAGATGTCGGCGGGAGGGCCAATGAGCAGTTCTTC.

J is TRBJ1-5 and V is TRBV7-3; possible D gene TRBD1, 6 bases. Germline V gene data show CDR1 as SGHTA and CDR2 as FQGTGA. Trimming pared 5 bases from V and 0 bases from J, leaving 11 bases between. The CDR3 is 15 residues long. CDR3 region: CASSVDSDSNQPQHF. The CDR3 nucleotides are TGTGCCAGCAGCGTGGACAGCGATAGCAATCAGCCCCAGCATTTT.

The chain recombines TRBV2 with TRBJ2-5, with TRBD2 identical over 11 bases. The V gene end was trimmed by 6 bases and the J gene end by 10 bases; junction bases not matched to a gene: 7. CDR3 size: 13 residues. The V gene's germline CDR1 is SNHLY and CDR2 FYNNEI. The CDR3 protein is CASRVAGGVDQYF. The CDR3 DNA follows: TGTGCCAGCAGGGTAGCGGGAGGGGTGGACCAGTACTTC.